The 20 T cell receptor beta chains below were found in one sample sequenced in a study of blood T cell repertoires in COVID-19. The assay was immunoSEQ multiplex PCR, and TCRdb's table has in-frame clones only and misses some. The data show about 140,000 clones, 70% to 90% seen once. The specimen was peripheral blood. The receptors here all came from a human donor in a cohort sampled during active COVID-19.

The chain is built from TRBV27 and TRBJ2-1; 11 nucleotides line up with TRBD1. The CDR3 is 15 residues long. V lost 5 bases, J lost 9 bases, and 9 bases stayed unmatched. Germline values: CDR1 MNHEY, CDR2 SMNVEV (reference sequence). In DNA form, the CDR3 reads TGTGCCAGCAGTGGACAGGGGGCGCGCGGGGCTGAGCAGTTCTTC. Protein sequence: CASSGQGARGAEQFF.

This chain links TRBV6-6 with TRBJ2-7, with unresolved D. V was trimmed by 2 bases and J by 5 bases, leaving 13 bases between them. The length of the CDR3 is 14 residues. The germline CDR1 and CDR2 sequences are MNHNY and SVGAGI (reference sequence). The CDR3 DNA is TGTGCCAGCAGTTACCCATCCCGAACGGACGAGCAGTACTTC. Residues: CASSYPSRTDEQYF.

The CDR3: CASSHTSAPLDNEQFF. In DNA, the CDR3 is TGTGCCAGCAGCCACACTAGCGCCCCGTTGGACAATGAGCAGTTCTTC. The chain links TRBV7-9 to TRBJ2-1, with TRBD2 matching 7 bases. Looked up from germline, CDR1 is SEHNR and CDR2 is FQNEAQ (reference sequence). Unmatched junction bases numbered 12, after V lost 5 bases and J lost 5 bases. The CDR3 runs 16 residues.

In its sample, this clone was seen once. This chain connects TRBV14 to TRBJ2-5; no clear D gene. Germline V gives CDR1 SGHDN, CDR2 FVKESK. V lost 1 base and J 5 bases, leaving 5 bases between the germline ends. The CDR3 covers 12 residues. CDR3 nucleotides: TGTGCCAGCAGCCAAGGTCGTGAGACCCAGTACTTC. It codes for CASSQGRETQYF.

V usage is TRBV27 and J usage is TRBJ2-7; 7 bases map to TRBD2. Unmatched junction bases numbered 25, after V lost 6 bases and J lost 2 bases. This CDR3 spans 20 amino acids. Germline lookup yields CDR1 MNHEY and CDR2 SMNVEV (reference sequence). The CDR3 DNA reads TGTGCCAGCAGCCACCCGGGGACCGACCTGCTGGGCGGGAGACCCTACGAGCAGTACTTC. This encodes CASSHPGTDLLGGRPYEQYF.

The chain links TRBV9 to TRBJ2-1, with TRBD2 matching over 7 bases. The CDR3 contains 18 residues. CDR1 is SGDLS and CDR2 is YYNGEE in the germline V gene. The V gene end was trimmed by 3 bases and the J gene end by 0 bases; junction bases not matched to a gene: 12. The CDR3 protein is CASSGLPGGLSSYNEQFF. CDR3 sequence (DNA): TGTGCCAGCAGCGGGCTCCCGGGAGGACTTAGCTCCTACAATGAGCAGTTCTTC.

The chain uses TRBV28 and TRBJ2-1, with TRBD2 matching 13 bases. Germline V lookup: CDR1 MDHEN, CDR2 SYDVKM. The CDR3 loop spans 14 amino acids. V was clipped by 5 bases and J by 9 bases; unmatched bases: 4. The CDR3 nucleotides are TGTGCCAGCAGTACTAGCGGGGGGGCAGCTGAGCAGTTCTTC. Encoded protein: CASSTSGGAAEQFF.

J is TRBJ1-6 and V is TRBV9; D ambiguous. Trimming cost V 0 bases and J 10 bases, with 17 bases left between them. The CDR3 consists of 16 residues. Germline V gene sequence: CDR1 SGDLS, CDR2 YYNGEE. For the CDR3, the DNA is TGTGCCAGCAGCGTAGCGGCTGGGCCACGGCAGTCACCCCTCCACTTT. This encodes CASSVAAGPRQSPLHF. The variable domain in full, with the rest retrieved from reference TRBV9 and TRBJ1-6, is DSGVTQTPKHLITATGQRVTLRCSPRSGDLSVYWYQQSLDQGLQFLIQYYNGEERAKGNILERFSAQQFPDLHSELNLSSLELGDSALYFCASSVAAGPRQSPLHFGNGTRLTVT.

The gene calls are TRBV19 and TRBJ1-2; no clear D. This CDR3 is 17 amino acids long. Germline-derived CDR1 and CDR2 are LNHDA and SQIVND (reference sequence). Trimming removed 8 bases from V and 5 bases from J, with 27 bases in between. The CDR3: CASPIIGGPTWEYGYTF. The CDR3 nucleotides read TGTGCCAGTCCAATTATCGGTGGCCCCACCTGGGAGTATGGCTACACCTTC.

This rearrangement joins TRBV5-1 to TRBJ2-5; D not resolved. With 4 bases removed from V and 2 bases from J, the gap between germline ends came to 9 bases. The CDR3 totals 13 residues. Germline assignment: CDR1 SGHRS and CDR2 YFSETQ. CDR3 sequence reads: CASSRDSQETQYF. CDR3 in DNA: TGCGCCAGCAGCCGAGACTCGCAAGAGACCCAGTACTTC.

In this sample, this clone turned up once. The rearrangement joins TRBV30 to TRBJ2-7, with D uncertain. This CDR3 is 12 amino acids long. The germline gives CDR1 GTSNPN, CDR2 SVGIG (reference sequence). Trimming left V 2 bases short and J 5 bases short, with 10 bases between. As DNA, the CDR3 is TGTGCCTGGAGTCGTGTTTCTAACGAGCAGTACTTC. The encoded protein is CAWSRVSNEQYF.

J is TRBJ2-1 and V is TRBV7-2; maybe TRBD1 (5 bases). The V gene lost 6 bases and the J gene lost 9 bases, with 18 bases spanning the gap. The germline V gene has CDR1 SGHTA and CDR2 FQGNSA. The CDR3 is made up of 14 amino acids. The CDR3 protein is CASRNDLRGGEQFF. CDR3 in DNA: TGTGCCAGCAGGAATGACCTAAGGGGCGGTGAGCAGTTCTTC.

The V and J genes are TRBV3-1 (or the pseudogene TRBV3-2) and TRBJ2-3, with a possible D match to TRBD2 (5 bases). This CDR3 has 15 amino acids. Trimming cost V 3 bases and J 6 bases, with 16 bases left between them. Germline-derived CDR1 and CDR2 are LGHDT and YNNKEL (reference sequence). The CDR3 DNA is TGTGCCAGCAGCCAGTTTTCTAGCACTGGGGATACGCAGTATTTT. Translating it yields CASSQFSSTGDTQYF.

V gene TRBV5-5 combines with J gene TRBJ1-5, with D hard to call. This CDR3 has 14 residues. V lost 0 bases and J lost 5, with 9 bases in between. CDR1 is SGHKS and CDR2 is YYEKEE in the germline V gene (reference sequence). The CDR3 protein is CASSLGAGYQPQHF. The CDR3 DNA follows: TGTGCCAGCAGCTTGGGGGCAGGCTATCAGCCCCAGCATTTT.

This chain links TRBV28 with TRBJ1-1, with 9 positions matching TRBD1. The V and J ends lost 8 bases and 9 bases, in that order; junction bases with no gene match: 10. This CDR3 has 13 residues. The V gene's germline CDR1 is MDHEN and CDR2 SYDVKM. DNA of the CDR3: TGTGCCAGCGGCCCCCGGGACAGGGAACAAGCTTTCTTT. Translation: CASGPRDREQAFF.

V and J are TRBV5-1 and TRBJ2-1; D call uncertain. From germline, CDR1 is SGHRS and CDR2 YFSETQ. The CDR3 contains 15 residues. Between the trimmed V and J ends, which lost 4 bases and 0 bases, there was a span of 11 bases. Here the CDR3 DNA reads TGCGCCAGCAGCCCCAGGCTCAGCTCCTACAATGAGCAGTTCTTC. Translating gives CASSPRLSSYNEQFF.

This clone came up a few times. The gene calls are TRBV30 and TRBJ1-1, with D hard to call. The V and J ends lost 0 bases and 4 bases respectively, with 9 bases between them. The length of the CDR3 is 13 residues. CDR1 is GTSNPN and CDR2 is SVGIG in the germline V gene (reference sequence). This CDR3 is CAWSVAFGTEAFF. The CDR3 DNA sequence: TGTGCCTGGAGTGTAGCCTTTGGCACTGAAGCTTTCTTT. The full variable domain, with the rest looked up from reference TRBV30 and TRBJ1-1, is SQTIHQWPATLVQPVGSPLSLECTVEGTSNPNLYWYRQAAGRGLQLLFYSVGIGQISSEVPQNLSASRPQDRQFILSSKKLLLSDSGFYLCAWSVAFGTEAFFGQGTRLTVV.

The chain combines TRBV30 with TRBJ1-2; maybe TRBD1 (5 bases). The V and J ends lost 3 bases and 4 bases respectively, with 12 bases between them. Germline-derived CDR1 and CDR2 are GTSNPN and SVGIG (reference sequence). The CDR3 loop spans 13 amino acids. The CDR3 loop is CAWRERGAYGYTF. In nucleotides, the CDR3 is TGTGCCTGGAGGGAAAGGGGCGCCTATGGCTACACCTTC.

This sequence joins TRBV3-1 (or the pseudogene TRBV3-2) and TRBJ2-4; D perhaps matches TRBD2 (5 bases). The germline gives CDR1 LGHDT, CDR2 YNNKEL (reference sequence). Trimming removed 0 bases at V and 0 bases at J, with 12 bases between. This CDR3 contains 17 residues. This CDR3 reads CASSQDGGSLAKNIQYF. The CDR3 nucleotides are TGTGCCAGCAGCCAAGATGGAGGCTCTCTAGCCAAAAACATTCAGTACTTC.

The rearrangement uses TRBV9 and TRBJ2-3; perhaps TRBD2 as D (5 bases). Germline values: CDR1 SGDLS, CDR2 YYNGEE. The CDR3 length is 13 residues. V was trimmed by 0 bases and J by 6 bases, leaving 8 bases between them. This chain's CDR3 is CASSVEGGDTQYF. The CDR3 DNA follows: TGTGCCAGCAGCGTAGAGGGCGGGGATACGCAGTATTTT.